The 30 T cell receptor beta chains below come from one sample, sequenced in a study of T cell responses to AZD1222 COVID-19 vaccine. Profiling relied on immunoSEQ multiplex PCR, and the TCRdb table lists in-frame clones only, not all of them. The table records over 150,000 clones, just over 85% of them present only once. This specimen consisted of peripheral blood, obtained 28 days after the second AZD1222 dose. The receptors stem from an adult who received the AZD1222 COVID-19 vaccine.

The chain joins TRBV12-3 or TRBV12-4 to TRBJ2-5; TRBD1 aligns across 9 bases. With V trimmed by 6 bases and J by 3 bases, 2 bases remained unmatched. The CDR3 consists of 13 residues. The CDR3 DNA reads TGTGCCAGCAGGAGGACAGGGGAAGAGACCCAGTACTTC. Protein: CASRRTGEETQYF.

This chain connects TRBV27 to TRBJ1-1, with TRBD1 matching over 7 bases. The CDR3 extends over 15 amino acids. The ends lost 0 bases at V and 4 bases at J; junction bases unmatched: 5. Germline V CDR1 and CDR2: MNHEY, SMNVEV (reference sequence). The CDR3 loop reads CASSLSSGGGTEAFF. As DNA, the CDR3 is TGTGCCAGCAGTTTATCGTCAGGGGGGGGCACTGAAGCTTTCTTT.

V gene TRBV18 combines with J gene TRBJ2-7, with 9 bases aligning to TRBD2. The CDR3 is 15 residues long. Germline assignment: CDR1 KGHSH and CDR2 LQKENI. Trimming removed 3 bases from V and 2 bases from J; junction bases left unmatched: 5. CDR3 amino acids: CASSPSAGGTYEQYF. DNA for the CDR3: TGTGCCAGCTCACCCTCAGCGGGGGGTACCTACGAGCAGTACTTC.

This clone is a singleton in its sample. This rearrangement joins TRBV29-1 to TRBJ1-1; D possibly corresponds to TRBD1 (5 bases). V dropped 7 bases and J dropped 2 bases, with 8 bases sitting between them. The CDR3 runs 11 residues. Germline V lookup: CDR1 SQVTM, CDR2 ANQGSEA. CDR3: CSGGHNTEAFF. In nucleotides, the CDR3 is TGCAGCGGAGGACACAACACTGAAGCTTTCTTT.

The chain carries TRBV10-3 and TRBJ2-1, with TRBD1 matching 9 bases. CDR1 is ENHRY, CDR2 SYGVKD, per germline. The CDR3 contains 15 residues. J was trimmed by 5 bases and V by 5 bases; bases with no gene match: 7. The CDR3 region is CAISKPDRGDNEQFF. CDR3 nucleotides: TGTGCCATCAGTAAGCCGGACAGGGGAGACAATGAGCAGTTCTTC.

J is TRBJ2-2 and V is TRBV7-3, with 7 positions matching TRBD1. The CDR3 extends over 17 amino acids. The V gene's germline CDR1 is SGHTA and CDR2 FQGTGA. Trimming took 2 bases from V and 0 from J; bases not matched to a gene: 6. The CDR3 DNA reads TGTGCCAGCAGCTTATCAGGGGGAACAGCGAACACCGGGGAGCTGTTTTTT. This sequence encodes CASSLSGGTANTGELFF.

The chain is built from TRBV5-1 and TRBJ1-2, with 7 bases matching TRBD1. This CDR3 comprises 15 residues. Germline V lookup: CDR1 SGHRS, CDR2 YFSETQ. J was trimmed by 4 bases and V by 0 bases; bases with no gene match: 6. CDR3 region: CASSLAGGQTYGYTF. The CDR3 nucleotides are TGCGCCAGCAGCTTGGCCGGGGGACAGACCTATGGCTACACCTTC.

The V call is TRBV7-2, the J call TRBJ1-2; D is uncertain. The CDR3 covers 15 residues. V lost 6 bases and J lost 0, with 14 bases in between. From germline, CDR1 is SGHTA and CDR2 FQGNSA. CDR3 sequence reads: CASRAPEGTNYGYTF. CDR3 DNA: TGTGCCAGCAGGGCCCCGGAAGGCACTAACTATGGCTACACCTTC.

On this clone: The sample contains more than one DNA sequence encoding this CDR3. CDR3 region: CASSLGAQISTDTQYF. The CDR3 DNA reads as TGTGCCAGCAGCTTAGGAGCACAGATTAGCACAGATACGCAGTATTTT. The chain recombines TRBV11-2 with TRBJ2-3; unclear D gene. This CDR3 contains 16 residues. Looked up from germline, CDR1 is SGHAT and CDR2 is FQNNGV. The V end was cut by 1 base, the J end by 0 bases, with 11 bases between. Complete variable domain (other parts from reference TRBV11-2 and TRBJ2-3): EAGVAQSPRYKIIEKRQSVAFWCNPISGHATLYWYQQILGQGPKLLIQFQNNGVVDDSQLPKDRFSAERLKGVDSTLKIQPAKLEDSAVYLCASSLGAQISTDTQYFGPGTRLTVL.

V and J are TRBV14 and TRBJ1-2, with D unclear. This CDR3 contains 14 residues. V lost 1 base to trimming and J lost 8 bases, with 14 bases between them. Germline-derived CDR1 and CDR2 are SGHDN and FVKESK. The CDR3 region is CASSQVPGIGGYTF. The CDR3 coding sequence is TGTGCCAGCAGCCAAGTTCCGGGTATCGGCGGCTACACCTTC.

This chain links TRBV6-4 with TRBJ1-4; D unclear. Trimming took off 5 bases at V and 7 bases at J, with 14 bases between the two ends. Germline V gene sequence: CDR1 MRHNA, CDR2 SNTAGT. The CDR3 is 14 amino acids. CDR3 bases: TGTGCCAGCAGTACATGGAGGCTGTTTGAAAAACTGTTTTTT. Its translation: CASSTWRLFEKLFF.

The V gene is TRBV21-1, the J gene TRBJ1-5. TRBV21-1 constitutes a pseudogene. This CDR3 has 17 amino acids. CDR3 coding DNA: TGTGCCAGCAGCAAACTGCAAACCGGCCCAAGCAATCAGCCCCAGCATTTT. Its protein product is CASSKLQTGPSNQPQHF.

The V call is TRBV28, the J call TRBJ1-2; D gene uncertain. Trimming removed 6 bases at V and 12 bases at J, with 14 bases between. The CDR3 length is 11 residues. Germline-derived CDR1 and CDR2 are MDHEN and SYDVKM. For the CDR3, the DNA is TGTGCCAGCAGGACGCCGATGAGGCACACCTTC. Translating gives CASRTPMRHTF.

J is TRBJ2-3 and V is TRBV24-1; TRBD2 aligns across 8 bases. Germline trimming cut 4 bases from V and 5 bases from J; bases unmatched to any gene: 4. Germline V lookup: CDR1 KGHDR, CDR2 SFDVKD. The CDR3 spans 14 residues. As DNA, the CDR3 is TGTGCCACCAGTGAAGCGGGGGTTTTAGATACGCAGTATTTT. Residues: CATSEAGVLDTQYF.

This clone was seen a single time. The chain carries TRBV5-6 and TRBJ1-2; D unclear. The CDR3 consists of 14 residues. With 1 base removed from V and 3 bases from J, the gap between germline ends came to 10 bases. From germline, CDR1 is SGHDT and CDR2 YYEEEE. Here the CDR3 reads CASSLRGRDYGYTF. The CDR3 coding sequence is TGTGCCAGCAGCTTGAGAGGGAGGGACTATGGCTACACCTTC.

The gene calls are TRBV9 and TRBJ1-6, with D hard to call. V was shortened by 0 bases and J by 7 bases, with 11 bases between the two germline ends. Germline lookup yields CDR1 SGDLS and CDR2 YYNGEE. This CDR3 comprises 15 residues. This CDR3 reads CASSVGEISNSPLHF. The CDR3 DNA follows: TGTGCCAGCAGCGTAGGAGAAATTTCAAATTCACCCCTCCACTTT.

The J gene is TRBJ2-2, the V gene TRBV20-1; the D is unclear. CDR3 size: 13 residues. Looked up from germline, CDR1 is DFQATT and CDR2 is SNEGSKA (reference sequence). V gave up 3 bases and J gave up 5 bases, with 10 bases separating them. The CDR3 DNA reads TGCAGTGCTAGTCGGGCAGTTACCGGGGAGCTGTTTTTT. Its protein is CSASRAVTGELFF.

The chain recombines TRBV7-3 with TRBJ2-1; 9 bases are shared with TRBD1. V shed 3 bases and J 3 bases; nucleotides not matched to a gene: 6. Germline V CDR1 and CDR2: SGHTA, FQGTGA. There are 16 residues in the CDR3. In DNA, the CDR3 is TGTGCCAGCAGCTTTCAGGGGACAGGGTTCTACAATGAGCAGTTCTTC. Its translation is CASSFQGTGFYNEQFF.

This chain links TRBV3-1 (or the pseudogene TRBV3-2) with TRBJ2-7; TRBD1 matches at 7 bases. V lost 0 bases, J lost 2 bases, and 4 bases stayed unmatched. The CDR3 is made up of 15 amino acids. Germline V gives CDR1 LGHDT, CDR2 YNNKEL (reference sequence). The CDR3 DNA reads TGTGCCAGCAGCCAAGATCACACAGGGGCCTACGAGCAGTACTTC. Translating it yields CASSQDHTGAYEQYF.

The V and J genes are TRBV6-5 and TRBJ2-3; the D call may be TRBD1 or TRBD2 (5 bases each). With 8 bases removed from V and 0 bases from J, the gap between germline ends came to 9 bases. CDR1 is MNHEY and CDR2 is SVGAGI in the germline V gene. The CDR3 spans 13 residues. CDR3: CASRDRSTDTQYF. DNA of the CDR3: TGTGCCAGCCGGGACCGTAGCACAGATACGCAGTATTTT.

The chain employs TRBV5-1 and TRBJ1-1, with a possible D match to TRBD1 (6 bases). The CDR3 sequence is 13 residues long. The germline V gene has CDR1 SGHRS and CDR2 YFSETQ. Trimming left V 4 bases short and J 1 base short, with 8 bases between. In nucleotides, the CDR3 is TGCGCCAGCAGCGCACAGGGGAACACTGAAGCTTTCTTT. It translates to CASSAQGNTEAFF. The variable domain in full, with the rest retrieved from reference TRBV5-1 and TRBJ1-1, is KAGVTQTPRYLIKTRGQQVTLSCSPISGHRSVSWYQQTPGQGLQFLFEYFSETQRNKGNFPGRFSGRQFSNSRSEMNVSTLELGDSALYLCASSAQGNTEAFFGQGTRLTVV.

The rearrangement links TRBV6-2 or TRBV6-3 to TRBJ2-5, with 8 bases aligning to TRBD2. Trimming cost V 0 bases and J 8 bases; bases outside gene matches: 5. Looked up from germline, CDR1 is MNHEY and CDR2 is SVGEGT. This CDR3 spans 14 amino acids. The CDR3 sequence: CASSYSGTRDTQYF. CDR3 bases: TGTGCCAGCAGTTACTCAGGGACTAGAGATACCCAGTACTTC.

The chain combines TRBV2 with TRBJ2-7, with TRBD1 matching over 8 bases. V was clipped by 3 bases and J by 4 bases; unmatched bases: 11. Germline assignment: CDR1 SNHLY and CDR2 FYNNEI. The CDR3 sequence is 16 residues long. Here the CDR3 reads CASSDFGQGRQYEQYF. In DNA form, the CDR3 reads TGTGCCAGCAGTGATTTTGGACAGGGTAGGCAGTACGAGCAGTACTTC. The full variable domain, with the rest looked up from reference TRBV2 and TRBJ2-7, is EPEVTQTPSHQVTQMGQEVILRCVPISNHLYFYWYRQILGQKVEFLVSFYNNEISEKSEIFDDQFSVERPDGSNFTLKIRSTKLEDSAMYFCASSDFGQGRQYEQYFGPGTRLTVT.

This chain's CDR3 is CASSNRDEDTEAFF. Written as DNA, the CDR3 is TGTGCCAGTAGTAACAGGGACGAGGACACTGAAGCTTTCTTT. This chain joins TRBV19 and TRBJ1-1; a weak D match, TRBD1 (6 bases). V lost 4 bases and J 3 bases, leaving 12 bases between the germline ends. This CDR3 comprises 14 residues. Germline V lookup: CDR1 LNHDA, CDR2 SQIVND (reference sequence).

This chain connects TRBV2 to TRBJ2-2; no clear D. The CDR3 has 13 amino acids. V shed 3 bases and J shed 4 bases, with 6 bases lying between them. Germline CDR1 and CDR2: SNHLY and FYNNEI. The CDR3 reads CASSEAITGELFF. The CDR3, as DNA: TGTGCCAGCAGTGAGGCGATCACCGGGGAGCTGTTTTTT.

The chain employs TRBV10-3 and TRBJ1-1; 8 positions agree with TRBD1. CDR3 size: 16 residues. V lost 6 bases, J lost 1 base, and 10 bases stayed unmatched. Germline-derived CDR1 and CDR2 are ENHRY and SYGVKD. CDR3 region: CAISIGQGQGNTEAFF. CDR3 DNA: TGTGCCATCAGCATAGGACAGGGCCAAGGGAACACTGAAGCTTTCTTT.

The chain employs TRBV29-1 and TRBJ2-2; 9 bases line up with TRBD2. V shed 0 bases and J 4 bases; nucleotides not matched to a gene: 6. CDR3 length: 16 amino acids. Germline CDR1 and CDR2: SQVTM and ANQGSEA. The CDR3 DNA sequence: TGCAGCGTTGAAGAGGCTAGCGGGGCCTCCACCGGGGAGCTGTTTTTT. It translates to CSVEEASGASTGELFF.

CDR3 in amino acids: CASLDRLNTEAFF. The CDR3 DNA is TGTGCCAGTTTGGACAGATTGAACACTGAAGCTTTCTTT. This chain connects TRBV19 to TRBJ1-1, with D possibly being TRBD1 (6 bases). The CDR3 spans 13 residues. Trimming removed 8 bases from V and 0 bases from J, with 10 bases in between. Germline assignment: CDR1 LNHDA and CDR2 SQIVND (reference sequence).

This clone was counted a few times. The chain is built from TRBV19 and TRBJ2-1; 9 bases are a match to TRBD1. The CDR3 sequence is 14 residues long. CDR1 and CDR2 from the germline V gene are LNHDA and SQIVND (reference sequence). V was clipped by 5 bases and J by 7 bases; unmatched bases: 6. This CDR3 is CASSPGTGWNEQFF. CDR3 bases: TGTGCCAGTAGTCCCGGGACAGGGTGGAATGAGCAGTTCTTC.

V is TRBV28 and J is TRBJ2-7, with 7 positions matching TRBD1. The CDR3 spans 15 residues. The V and J ends lost 5 bases and 0 bases, in that order; junction bases with no gene match: 7. From germline, CDR1 is MDHEN and CDR2 SYDVKM. CDR3 DNA: TGTGCCAGCAGTCTCCCCCAGGGGGTCTCCTACGAGCAGTACTTC. It codes for CASSLPQGVSYEQYF. Supplemented by reference TRBV28 and TRBJ2-7, the full variable domain reads DVKVTQSSRYLVKRTGEKVFLECVQDMDHENMFWYRQDPGLGLRLIYFSYDVKMKEKGDIPEGYSVSREKKERFSLILESASTNQTSMYLCASSLPQGVSYEQYFGPGTRLTVT.